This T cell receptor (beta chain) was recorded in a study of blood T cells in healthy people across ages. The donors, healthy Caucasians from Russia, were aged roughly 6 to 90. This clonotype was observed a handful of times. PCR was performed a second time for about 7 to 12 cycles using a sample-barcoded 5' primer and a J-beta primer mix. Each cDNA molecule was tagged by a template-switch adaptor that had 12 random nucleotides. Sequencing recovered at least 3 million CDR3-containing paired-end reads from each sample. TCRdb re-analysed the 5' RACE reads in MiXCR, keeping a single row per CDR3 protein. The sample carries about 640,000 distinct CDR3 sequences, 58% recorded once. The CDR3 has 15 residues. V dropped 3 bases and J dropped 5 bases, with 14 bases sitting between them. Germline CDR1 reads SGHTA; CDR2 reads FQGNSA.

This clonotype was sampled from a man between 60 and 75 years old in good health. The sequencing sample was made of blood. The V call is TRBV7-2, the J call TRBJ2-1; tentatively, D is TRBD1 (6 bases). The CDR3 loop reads CASSLQGTTHNEQFF. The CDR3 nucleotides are TGTGCCAGCAGCTTGCAGGGGACCACACACAATGAGCAGTTCTTC.